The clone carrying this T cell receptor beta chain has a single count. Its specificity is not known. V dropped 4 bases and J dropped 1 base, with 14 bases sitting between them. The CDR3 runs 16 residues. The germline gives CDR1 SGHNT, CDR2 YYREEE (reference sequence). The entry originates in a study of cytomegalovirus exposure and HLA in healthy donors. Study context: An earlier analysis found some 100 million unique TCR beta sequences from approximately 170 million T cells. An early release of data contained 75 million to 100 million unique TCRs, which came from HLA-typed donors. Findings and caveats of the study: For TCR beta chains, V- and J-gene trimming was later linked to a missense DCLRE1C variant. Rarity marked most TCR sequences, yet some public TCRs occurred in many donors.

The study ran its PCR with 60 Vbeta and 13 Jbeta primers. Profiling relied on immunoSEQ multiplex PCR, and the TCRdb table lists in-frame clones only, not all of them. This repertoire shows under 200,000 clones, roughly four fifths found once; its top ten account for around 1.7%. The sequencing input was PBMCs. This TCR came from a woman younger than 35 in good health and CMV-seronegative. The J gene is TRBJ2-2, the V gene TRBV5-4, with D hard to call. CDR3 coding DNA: TGTGCCAGCAGCCCCCCCGGTACCCGGAACACCGGGGAGCTGTTTTTT. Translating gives CASSPPGTRNTGELFF.